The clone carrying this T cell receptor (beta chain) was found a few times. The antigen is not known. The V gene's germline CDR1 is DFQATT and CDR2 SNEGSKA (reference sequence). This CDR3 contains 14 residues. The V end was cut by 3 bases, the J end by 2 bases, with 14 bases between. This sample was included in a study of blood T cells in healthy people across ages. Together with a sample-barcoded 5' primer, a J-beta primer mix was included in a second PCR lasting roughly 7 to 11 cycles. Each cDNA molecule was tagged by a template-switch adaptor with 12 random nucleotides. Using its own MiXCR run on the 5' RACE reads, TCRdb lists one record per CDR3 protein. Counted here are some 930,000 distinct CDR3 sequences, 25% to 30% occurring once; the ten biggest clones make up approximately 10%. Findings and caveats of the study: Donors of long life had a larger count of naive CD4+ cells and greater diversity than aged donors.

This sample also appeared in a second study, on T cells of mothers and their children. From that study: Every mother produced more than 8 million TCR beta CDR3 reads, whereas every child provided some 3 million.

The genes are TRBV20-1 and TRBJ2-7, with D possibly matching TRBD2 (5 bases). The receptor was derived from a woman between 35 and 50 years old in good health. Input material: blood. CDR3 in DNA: TGCAGTGCTAGCGAAGTAGGACTGACCTACGAGCAGTACTTC. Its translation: CSASEVGLTYEQYF.